This T cell receptor beta chain was documented in a study of blood T cell repertoires in COVID-19. Study details: Nucleic acid was either cDNA or gDNA, and it came from T cells, B-cell-depleted T cells, or PBMCs.

Generated by immunoSEQ multiplex PCR, the TCRdb table keeps only in-frame clones and is missing some. The sample includes under 350,000 clones, around 84% seen only once; the top ten take 1% to 1.5%. The CDR3 length is 18 residues. V lost 3 bases and J lost 3, with 20 bases in between. Germline V gene lookup returns CDR1 LGHNA and CDR2 YNFKEQ. This receptor was obtained from a man in his 70s with acute or convalescent COVID-19. The V and J genes are TRBV4-2 and TRBJ2-2; D is undetermined. What was sequenced was peripheral blood. Written as DNA, the CDR3 is TGTGCCAGCAGCCACCGCGCGGCGACCCAGTTTTACACCGGGGAGCTGTTTTTT. As protein: CASSHRAATQFYTGELFF.